These 5 T cell receptor beta chains were sequenced from one sample in a study of blood T cell repertoires in COVID-19. Profiling relied on immunoSEQ multiplex PCR, and the TCRdb table lists in-frame clones only, not all of them. The table shows 170,000 or so clones, with roughly 89% occurring only once. The material sequenced was peripheral blood. The receptors here all came from a woman in her 70s with COVID-19, enrolled during active disease.

The chain has TRBV20-1 and TRBJ1-6, with D uncertain. The CDR3 runs to 11 residues. Germline-derived CDR1 and CDR2 are DFQATT and SNEGSKA (reference sequence). V was clipped by 6 bases and J by 8 bases, with 8 bases between them. DNA of the CDR3: TGCAGTGCCAGGAACGATTCACCCCTCCACTTT. This gives the protein CSARNDSPLHF.

The chain joins TRBV7-8 to TRBJ1-1; possibly TRBD1 for D (5 bases). The CDR3 is made up of 13 amino acids. Between the trimmed V and J ends, which lost 4 bases and 2 bases, there was a span of 8 bases. Germline values: CDR1 SGHVS, CDR2 FQNEAQ. The CDR3 spells CASSWGENTEAFF. The DNA for the CDR3 is TGTGCCAGCAGCTGGGGGGAAAACACTGAAGCTTTCTTT.

The chain uses TRBV3-1 (or the pseudogene TRBV3-2) and TRBJ2-5; 8 nucleotides match TRBD2. V dropped 4 bases and J dropped 1; count of bases not matched to a gene: 5. In germline, CDR1 is LGHDT, CDR2 YNNKEL (reference sequence). The CDR3 is made up of 15 amino acids. The CDR3 protein is CASSLLAGPQETQYF. CDR3 coding DNA: TGTGCCAGCAGCCTTTTAGCGGGACCCCAAGAGACCCAGTACTTC.

This chain uses TRBV29-1 with TRBJ2-5; D is perhaps TRBD2 (6 bases). CDR3 length equals 15 residues. Germline V gives CDR1 SQVTM, CDR2 ANQGSEA. Trimming stripped 4 bases from V and 1 base from J, with 16 bases between. The CDR3, as DNA: TGCAGCGTTGTATATGCGGGAAGTTTCCAAGAGACCCAGTACTTC. Its translation is CSVVYAGSFQETQYF.

The CDR3 loop reads CASSEKTSGSLSDTQYF. Here the CDR3 DNA reads TGTGCCAGTAGTGAGAAGACTAGCGGGAGTCTCTCAGATACGCAGTATTTT. The chain employs TRBV19 and TRBJ2-3; TRBD2 agrees at 12 bases. The CDR3 has 17 amino acids. Trimming at V came to 5 bases and at J to 4 bases, leaving 10 bases not matched to a gene. Germline V gene sequence: CDR1 LNHDA, CDR2 SQIVND (reference sequence). Full variable domain (rest looked up from reference TRBV19 and TRBJ2-3): DGGITQSPKYLFRKEGQNVTLSCEQNLNHDAMYWYRQDPGQGLRLIYYSQIVNDFQKGDIAEGYSVSREKKESFPLTVTSAQKNPTAFYLCASSEKTSGSLSDTQYFGPGTRLTVL.